This T cell receptor beta chain originates from a study of blood T cell repertoires in COVID-19. In the study overall: T cells, B-cell-depleted T cells, or PBMCs provided the cDNA or gDNA that served as material.

This CDR3 spans 14 amino acids. Per germline, CDR1 SGDLS and CDR2 YYNGEE. J gave up 4 bases and V 3 bases, and 6 bases lay outside the gene matches. Per the original data handling: Estimation of nucleated cell counts was performed using reference gene primer amplification. TCRdb's table, derived via immunoSEQ multiplex PCR, lists solely in-frame clones and lacks some. That table furnishes V, J and clone size, whereas the DNA furnished D and trimming. The table shows about 180,000 clones, with more than 75% occurring only once. Seattle's cohort entered during active infection and was followed longitudinally.

V and J are TRBV9 and TRBJ2-7; 8 nucleotides match TRBD2. This TCR was recovered from a person between 65 and 79 years old with COVID-19, enrolled during active disease. Sequenced material: peripheral blood. CDR3 nucleotide sequence: TGTGCCAGCAGCGAGGGACTAGGGGGATACGAGCAGTACTTC. Translation: CASSEGLGGYEQYF.